This T cell receptor (beta chain) is from a study of blood T cell repertoires in COVID-19. Only in-frame clones appear in the TCRdb table, and some are missing; sequencing was by immunoSEQ multiplex PCR. Of around 250,000 clones in the sample, more than 75% were seen once. The CDR3 spans 11 residues. Trimming stripped 6 bases from V and 5 bases from J, with 7 bases between. Germline V gene sequence: CDR1 DFQATT, CDR2 SNEGSKA (reference sequence). This clone was observed at least ten times. The genes are TRBV20-1 and TRBJ2-2, with a possible D match to TRBD2 (5 bases). Source material: peripheral blood. The clonotype comes from a man aged 35-49 years with active or convalescent COVID-19. The CDR3 region is CSARGTGELFF. The CDR3 nucleotides read TGCAGTGCCCGGGGAACCGGGGAGCTGTTTTTT.